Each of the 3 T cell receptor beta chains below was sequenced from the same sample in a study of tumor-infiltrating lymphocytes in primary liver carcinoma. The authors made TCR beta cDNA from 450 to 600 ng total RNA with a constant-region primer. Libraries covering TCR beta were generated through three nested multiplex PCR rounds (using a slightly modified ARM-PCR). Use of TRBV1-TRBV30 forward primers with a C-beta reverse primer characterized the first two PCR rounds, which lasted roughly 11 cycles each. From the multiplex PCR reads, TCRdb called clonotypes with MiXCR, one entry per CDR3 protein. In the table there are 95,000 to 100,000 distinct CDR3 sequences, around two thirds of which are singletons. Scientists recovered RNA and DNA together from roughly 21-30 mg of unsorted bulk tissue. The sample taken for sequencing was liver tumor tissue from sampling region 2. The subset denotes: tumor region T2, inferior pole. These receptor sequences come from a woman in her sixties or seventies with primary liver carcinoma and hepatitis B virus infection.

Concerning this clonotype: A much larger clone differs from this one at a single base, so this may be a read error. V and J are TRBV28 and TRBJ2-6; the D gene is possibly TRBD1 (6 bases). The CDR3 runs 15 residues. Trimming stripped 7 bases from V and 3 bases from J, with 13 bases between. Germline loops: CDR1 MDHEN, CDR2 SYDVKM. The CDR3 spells CASNSQGYGANVLTF. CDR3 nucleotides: TGTGCCAGCAATTCACAGGGTTATGGGGCCAACGTCCTGACTTTC.

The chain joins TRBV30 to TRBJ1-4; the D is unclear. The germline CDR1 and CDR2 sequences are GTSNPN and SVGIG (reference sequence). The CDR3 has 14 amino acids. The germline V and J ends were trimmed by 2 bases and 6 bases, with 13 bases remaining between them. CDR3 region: CAWSLGGLDEKLFF. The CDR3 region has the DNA TGTGCCTGGAGTCTTGGCGGGCTCGATGAAAAACTGTTTTTT. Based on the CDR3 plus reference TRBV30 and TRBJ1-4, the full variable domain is SQTIHQWPATLVQPVGSPLSLECTVEGTSNPNLYWYRQAAGRGLQLLFYSVGIGQISSEVPQNLSASRPQDRQFILSSKKLLLSDSGFYLCAWSLGGLDEKLFFGSGTQLSVL.

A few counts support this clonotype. The DNA of the CDR3 is TGTGCCAGCGCCCGCCCAGGAGACGTGAACACTGAAGCTTTCTTT. Its translation is CASARPGDVNTEAFF. The chain is built from TRBV28 and TRBJ1-1, with D unclear. The V gene lost 8 bases and the J gene lost 0 bases, with 16 bases spanning the gap. CDR1 is MDHEN, CDR2 SYDVKM, per germline. The CDR3 is made up of 15 amino acids.